This T cell receptor (beta chain) originates from a study of cytomegalovirus exposure and HLA in healthy donors. Trimming left V 5 bases short and J 4 bases short, with 14 bases between. Germline lookup yields CDR1 SGHAT and CDR2 FQNNGV. The CDR3 length is 14 residues. PCR amplification relied on 60 Vbeta primers (plus 13 Jbeta primers). Sequenced by immunoSEQ multiplex PCR; TCRdb stores in-frame clones only, minus some. The profile shows fewer than 55,000 clones, roughly 60% of them singletons. This chain connects TRBV11-2 to TRBJ1-2; D remains unclear. The receptor was derived from a man aged 55-75 years in good health and CMV-seropositive. The sequenced sample was PBMCs. CDR3 loop: CASSPPGRSYGYTF. CDR3 in DNA: TGTGCCAGCAGCCCTCCCGGCCGGAGCTATGGCTACACCTTC.